The 27 T cell receptor beta chains given below trace back to one sample, sequenced in a study of control samples from healthy donors and cancer patients. Only in-frame clones appear in the TCRdb table, and some are missing; sequencing was by immunoSEQ multiplex PCR. This table holds about 35,000 clones, around 93% found once. Sequenced input: PBMCs. The source is a middle-aged man with colorectal cancer.

The chain carries TRBV21-1 and TRBJ2-7; TRBD1 is the table's D call and was not checked against the DNA. TRBV21-1 is a documented pseudogene. The CDR3 loop spans 17 amino acids. The DNA for the CDR3 is TGTGCCAGCAGCAAAGGAGGTTTGGACAGGGATTTTCACGAGCAGTACTTC. Translated: CASSKGGLDRDFHEQYF.

The chain joins TRBV30 to TRBJ1-1; maybe TRBD1 (6 bases). The V and J ends lost 5 bases and 4 bases respectively, with 23 bases between them. This CDR3 has 16 residues. In germline, CDR1 is GTSNPN, CDR2 SVGIG (reference sequence). Written as DNA, the CDR3 is TGTGCCTGGGCTCCGGGACATACAATGGTGGGCACTGAAGCTTTCTTT. Protein: CAWAPGHTMVGTEAFF. Variable domain in full (rest from reference TRBV30 and TRBJ1-1): SQTIHQWPATLVQPVGSPLSLECTVEGTSNPNLYWYRQAAGRGLQLLFYSVGIGQISSEVPQNLSASRPQDRQFILSSKKLLLSDSGFYLCAWAPGHTMVGTEAFFGQGTRLTVV.

The chain combines TRBV3-1 (or the pseudogene TRBV3-2) with TRBJ2-5; weak D call: TRBD1 (6 bases). V lost 0 bases and J 4 bases, leaving 12 bases between the germline ends. CDR3 length equals 15 residues. Germline CDR1 LGHDT, CDR2 YNNKEL (reference sequence). The CDR3 protein is CASSQDLGARETQYF. DNA of the CDR3: TGTGCCAGCAGCCAAGATTTGGGGGCTAGAGAGACCCAGTACTTC.

The chain combines TRBV6-2 or TRBV6-3 with TRBJ2-7; 9 bases match TRBD2. Germline assignment: CDR1 MNHEY and CDR2 SVGEGT. With 5 bases clipped from V and 1 base from J, the junction kept 6 bases outside the gene matches. The CDR3 runs 15 residues. The CDR3 sequence is CASSDPSGVSYEQYF. CDR3 sequence (DNA): TGTGCCAGCAGTGATCCTAGCGGGGTATCCTACGAGCAGTACTTC.

This rearrangement joins TRBV19 to TRBJ2-2; 7 bases agree with TRBD2. The CDR3 is made up of 14 amino acids. The junction had 1 base not matched to a gene; V was cut back by 0 bases and J by 6 bases. Germline CDR1 LNHDA, CDR2 SQIVND (reference sequence). For the CDR3, the DNA is TGTGCCAGTAGTATAGAGGGGAGGGCCGGGGAGCTGTTTTTT. Translating it yields CASSIEGRAGELFF.

V gene TRBV5-1 combines with J gene TRBJ1-1; D call uncertain. The CDR3 is 14 residues long. Trimming pared 5 bases from V and 2 bases from J, leaving 13 bases between. Germline CDR1 and CDR2: SGHRS and YFSETQ. In DNA form, the CDR3 reads TGCGCCAGCAGGGGAGGCGGAGGAAACACTGAAGCTTTCTTT. This codes for CASRGGGGNTEAFF.

The chain employs TRBV11-3 and TRBJ2-5, with TRBD2 identical over 9 bases. The trim removed 5 bases at V and 5 bases at J, leaving 9 bases unmatched. The CDR3 totals 15 residues. Germline CDR1 SGHNT, CDR2 YENEEA. The CDR3 protein is CASSRTSGSGETQYF. The CDR3 DNA reads as TGTGCCAGCAGCCGAACTAGCGGGTCGGGGGAGACCCAGTACTTC.

The rearrangement links TRBV18 to TRBJ2-2, with 7 nucleotides matching TRBD2. CDR1 and CDR2 (germline): KGHSH, LQKENI. This CDR3 has 15 amino acids. V shed 5 bases and J 0 bases; nucleotides not matched to a gene: 3. The CDR3: CASSSRGTNTGELFF. The CDR3 DNA reads as TGTGCCAGCTCATCGCGGGGGACGAACACCGGGGAGCTGTTTTTT. Together with reference TRBV18 and TRBJ2-2, the CDR3 gives the full variable domain: NAGVMQNPRHLVRRRGQEARLRCSPMKGHSHVYWYRQLPEEGLKFMVYLQKENIIDESGMPKERFSAEFPKEGPSILRIQQVVRGDSAAYFCASSSRGTNTGELFFGEGSRLTVL.

This chain connects TRBV13 to TRBJ1-2; D gene uncertain. The germline V and J ends were trimmed by 4 bases and 1 base, with 7 bases remaining between them. The germline V gene has CDR1 PRHDT and CDR2 FYEKMQ (reference sequence). The CDR3 spans 13 residues. The CDR3 is CASSSPDNYGYTF. CDR3 nucleotides: TGTGCCAGCAGCTCTCCAGATAACTATGGCTACACCTTC.

The V call is TRBV7-9, the J call TRBJ1-5; D is ambiguous. The germline V and J ends were trimmed by 1 base and 7 bases, with 11 bases remaining between them. This CDR3 is 14 amino acids long. The V gene's germline CDR1 is SEHNR and CDR2 FQNEAQ (reference sequence). As DNA, the CDR3 is TGTGCCAGCAGCTTAGGGACGGGTAAGCAGCCCCAGCATTTT. Protein sequence: CASSLGTGKQPQHF. Filled out from reference TRBV7-9 and TRBJ1-5, the complete variable domain reads DTGVSQNPRHKITKRGQNVTFRCDPISEHNRLYWYRQTLGQGPEFLTYFQNEAQLEKSRLLSDRFSAERPKGSFSTLEIQRTEQGDSAMYLCASSLGTGKQPQHFGDGTRLSIL.

The rearrangement links TRBV18 to TRBJ2-2, with TRBD2 identical over 7 bases. CDR1 KGHSH and CDR2 LQKENI come from the germline V gene. Losses at the gene ends were 6 bases for V and 4 bases for J; bases not matched to a gene: 2. The CDR3 covers 13 residues. CDR3 bases: TGTGCCAGCTCCTCTAGCGGCACCGGGGAGCTGTTTTTT. Encoded protein: CASSSSGTGELFF.

This clone appeared a single time. The gene calls are TRBV7-9 and TRBJ2-6, with TRBD1 as a possible D gene (6 bases). Per the germline V gene, CDR1 is SEHNR and CDR2 is FQNEAQ (reference sequence). The CDR3 consists of 16 residues. The V gene lost 4 bases and the J gene lost 1 base, with 11 bases spanning the gap. The DNA for the CDR3 is TGTGCCAGCAGCTCGTTCAGGGGTTCTGGGGCCAACGTCCTGACTTTC. Protein sequence: CASSSFRGSGANVLTF. The whole variable domain, remainder taken from reference TRBV7-9 and TRBJ2-6, is DTGVSQNPRHKITKRGQNVTFRCDPISEHNRLYWYRQTLGQGPEFLTYFQNEAQLEKSRLLSDRFSAERPKGSFSTLEIQRTEQGDSAMYLCASSSFRGSGANVLTFGAGSRLTVL.

The chain combines TRBV6-5 with TRBJ2-4; D not certain. Germline CDR1 reads MNHEY; CDR2 reads SVGAGI. The CDR3 sequence is 13 residues long. The V end was cut by 5 bases, the J end by 3 bases, with 8 bases between. The CDR3 protein is CASSPQNKNIQYF. DNA of the CDR3: TGTGCCAGCAGTCCCCAGAACAAAAACATTCAGTACTTC.

The genes are TRBV7-2 and TRBJ2-3, with D possibly TRBD2 on 5 matching bases. Germline-derived CDR1 and CDR2 are SGHTA and FQGNSA. The germline V and J ends were trimmed by 8 bases and 13 bases, with 22 bases remaining between them. The CDR3 runs 13 residues. CDR3 bases: TGTGCCAGCGGAACGGACTTTCAAATACGCAAGTATTTT. Its translation is CASGTDFQIRKYF.

The rearrangement uses TRBV6-6 and TRBJ2-3; 15 positions match TRBD2. The germline CDR1 and CDR2 sequences are MNHNY and SVGAGI (reference sequence). Germline trimming cut 5 bases from V and 2 bases from J; bases unmatched to any gene: 11. The CDR3 is 19 residues long. The CDR3 nucleotides read TGTGCCAGCAGTCTAAGGACTAGCGGGGGGGATCGGAACACAGATACGCAGTATTTT. Translating gives CASSLRTSGGDRNTDTQYF.

This clone has only one observation. The V and J genes are TRBV6-5 and TRBJ2-1; TRBD2 matches 11 bases. Germline lookup yields CDR1 MNHEY and CDR2 SVGAGI. Unmatched junction bases numbered 5, after V lost 5 bases and J lost 5 bases. This CDR3 region has 15 residues. For the CDR3, the DNA is TGTGCCAGCAGTACACTAGCGGGGGTGGACAATGAGCAGTTCTTC. This gives the protein CASSTLAGVDNEQFF.

The V call is TRBV12-3 or TRBV12-4, the J call TRBJ2-5; no definite D call. The CDR3 runs to 11 residues. Trimming took 5 bases from V and 5 from J, leaving 6 bases between them. CDR3 protein: CASSLRETQYF. The CDR3 DNA reads as TGTGCCAGCAGTCTCAGGGAGACCCAGTACTTC.

The chain has TRBV6-5 and TRBJ1-4, with 9 bases that match TRBD1. This CDR3 has 14 amino acids. The J segment lost 5 bases and the V segment lost 6 bases, leaving 4 bases of the junction unmatched. Germline lookup yields CDR1 MNHEY and CDR2 SVGAGI. CDR3 region: CASRTGTGNEKLFF. CDR3 sequence (DNA): TGTGCCAGCAGAACCGGGACAGGGAATGAAAAACTGTTTTTT.

V and J are TRBV14 and TRBJ1-2; D is perhaps TRBD1 (5 bases). CDR1 and CDR2 from the germline V gene are SGHDN and FVKESK. The CDR3 has 16 amino acids. V was shortened by 0 bases and J by 2 bases, with 13 bases between the two germline ends. The CDR3 loop is CASSQDPQGSNYGYTF. CDR3 in DNA: TGTGCCAGCAGCCAAGATCCCCAGGGAAGCAACTATGGCTACACCTTC. The entire variable domain, with the rest obtained from reference TRBV14 and TRBJ1-2, is as follows: EAGVTQFPSHSVIEKGQTVTLRCDPISGHDNLYWYRRVMGKEIKFLLHFVKESKQDESGMPNNRFLAERTGGTYSTLKVQPAELEDSGVYFCASSQDPQGSNYGYTFGSGTRLTVV.

This chain uses TRBV18 with TRBJ2-5; maybe TRBD2 (7 bases). Trimming left V 3 bases short and J 3 bases short, with 11 bases between. This CDR3 is 14 amino acids long. Germline assignment: CDR1 KGHSH and CDR2 LQKENI. The CDR3 spells CASSPGGGKETQYF. CDR3 DNA sequence: TGTGCCAGCTCACCGGGAGGGGGAAAAGAGACCCAGTACTTC.

The genes are TRBV18 and TRBJ1-4; 7 bases are a match to TRBD1. CDR1 and CDR2 from the germline V gene are KGHSH and LQKENI. CDR3 size: 15 residues. With V trimmed by 4 bases and J by 5 bases, 7 bases remained unmatched. CDR3 amino acids: CASSQQTGINEKLFF. The DNA for the CDR3 is TGTGCCAGCTCACAACAGACAGGGATAAATGAAAAACTGTTTTTT. Combining the CDR3 with reference TRBV18 and TRBJ1-4 gives the whole variable domain NAGVMQNPRHLVRRRGQEARLRCSPMKGHSHVYWYRQLPEEGLKFMVYLQKENIIDESGMPKERFSAEFPKEGPSILRIQQVVRGDSAAYFCASSQQTGINEKLFFGSGTQLSVL.

This clone was observed a single time. As DNA, the CDR3 is TGTGCCAGCTCACCAAATTATGCAGGGCTGGGGACTGAAGCTTTCTTT. Amino acids: CASSPNYAGLGTEAFF. The chain couples TRBV18 to TRBJ1-1; a weak D match, TRBD1 (5 bases). Deletions cut 2 bases from V and 5 bases from J, with 18 bases between. The CDR3 extends over 16 amino acids. Germline V gene sequence: CDR1 KGHSH, CDR2 LQKENI.

The chain carries TRBV30 and TRBJ2-5; D uncertain. The CDR3 totals 12 residues. V lost 3 bases and J lost 1, with 6 bases in between. Germline V lookup: CDR1 GTSNPN, CDR2 SVGIG (reference sequence). The CDR3, as DNA: TGTGCCTGGAGCCCCCCCCAAGAGACCCAGTACTTC. Translation: CAWSPPQETQYF.

CDR3: CASSLWGPSGETQYF. The CDR3 DNA sequence: TGTGCCAGCAGCTTATGGGGCCCCTCGGGAGAGACCCAGTACTTC. The V and J genes are TRBV7-3 and TRBJ2-5; weak D call: TRBD1 (5 bases). CDR3 size: 15 residues. With 2 bases removed from V and 4 bases from J, the gap between germline ends came to 14 bases. Per germline, CDR1 SGHTA and CDR2 FQGTGA.

CDR3 protein: CASSLALTGPHNEQFF. Written as DNA, the CDR3 is TGTGCCAGCAGCTTGGCTCTGACAGGGCCACACAATGAGCAGTTCTTC. The chain employs TRBV5-6 and TRBJ2-1, with 7 nucleotides matching TRBD1. The CDR3 has 16 amino acids. Germline loops: CDR1 SGHDT, CDR2 YYEEEE. Losses at the gene ends were 0 bases for V and 5 bases for J; bases not matched to a gene: 8.

The chain combines TRBV5-1 with TRBJ2-1; 7 bases fit TRBD2. CDR1 and CDR2 (germline): SGHRS, YFSETQ. The J segment lost 3 bases and the V segment lost 1 base, leaving 4 bases of the junction unmatched. This CDR3 is 15 amino acids long. The CDR3 DNA follows: TGCGCCAGCAGCTTGAGACTAGCCGTCTACAATGAGCAGTTCTTC. Protein product: CASSLRLAVYNEQFF.

This rearrangement joins TRBV6-5 to TRBJ1-2; D may be TRBD1 (6 bases). V was pared by 4 bases and J by 2 bases, with 11 bases between. Germline V gene data show CDR1 as MNHEY and CDR2 as SVGAGI. The CDR3 is 14 residues long. CDR3 sequence: CASSSWTANYGYTF. The CDR3, as DNA: TGTGCCAGCAGTTCATGGACAGCAAACTATGGCTACACCTTC.